This T cell receptor (beta chain) derives from a study of beta chain features in type 1 diabetes. CD45RO/CCR7/CD25/CD127/CD95/CD27 separated CD4+ naive, central memory, regulatory and stem cell-like memory cells by sorting. Of the isolated RNA, all was reverse transcribed, and so the sequenced material was expressed TCRB transcripts. The data were produced by immunoSEQ multiplex PCR, yet TCRdb's version contains in-frame clones alone and is incomplete. This sample has about 340,000 clones, with around 8% found just once. Study results and caveats: TCRB rearrangement may or may not be influenced by HLA type; here this remained unresolved. In comparison with healthy donors, patients had naive, central memory and Treg TCRB repertoires that appeared more similar.

The table lists this clone with a few counts. Its specificity is not known. Sequenced input: central memory CD4+ T cells from blood. The sequence was obtained from a woman aged 18-35 years in good health.

The CDR3 DNA is TGTGCCAGCAGCATCTCCGGGACACACAATGAGCAGTTCTTC. Protein product: CASSISGTHNEQFF. The chain carries TRBV5-6 and TRBJ2-1; weak D call: TRBD1 (6 bases). V lost 4 bases to trimming and J lost 5 bases, with 13 bases between them. The CDR3 length is 14 residues. Looked up from germline, CDR1 is SGHDT and CDR2 is YYEEEE.